This TCR beta chain was obtained from a study of blood T cell repertoires in COVID-19. Study at large: Both acute and convalescent COVID-19 samples were obtained from the United States, Italy and Spain.

Generated by immunoSEQ multiplex PCR, the TCRdb table keeps only in-frame clones and is missing some. Altogether about 49,000 clones are present, over 80% being singletons, with the ten largest covering roughly 13%. Trimming removed 6 bases from V and 0 bases from J, with 15 bases in between. The germline CDR1 and CDR2 sequences are GTSNPN and SVGIG (reference sequence). The CDR3 runs to 15 residues. Sequencing was done on a sample of peripheral blood. The rearrangement links TRBV30 to TRBJ2-1, with D hard to call. The source of this sequence is a human donor in a cohort sampled during active COVID-19. The CDR3 DNA is TGTGCCTGCTTCCCCTACAGTGTCTCCTACAATGAGCAGTTCTTC. Its protein is CACFPYSVSYNEQFF.